Shown below are 10 T cell receptor beta chains from a single sample sequenced in a study of CD8 T cells in Susac syndrome. Random hexamers were used to reverse transcribe the RNA input (about 0.5 to 1 ug). TCRdb redid the calling of the immunoSEQ multiplex PCR reads with MiXCR, one entry per CDR3 protein. The repertoire holds more than 150,000 distinct CDR3 sequences, with around 95% as singletons. Sequenced material: CD8+ T cells from PBMCs. All receptors come from a human donor with Susac syndrome.

The V and J genes are TRBV9 and TRBJ1-2; 8 nucleotides agree with TRBD1. Trimming took 0 bases from V and 8 from J; bases not matched to a gene: 3. Germline V gene sequence: CDR1 SGDLS, CDR2 YYNGEE. The length of the CDR3 is 13 residues. The CDR3 sequence: CASSVDGQGGYTF. The CDR3 nucleotides are TGTGCCAGCAGCGTAGACGGACAGGGAGGCTACACCTTC.

This chain uses TRBV27 with TRBJ2-1; 7 bases align to TRBD2. CDR1 is MNHEY, CDR2 SMNVEV, per germline (reference sequence). V lost 3 bases and J lost 8; bases outside the gene matches: 4. The CDR3 has 13 amino acids. The chain's CDR3 is CASSFGGSDEQFF. CDR3 sequence (DNA): TGTGCCAGCAGTTTCGGCGGGAGCGATGAGCAGTTCTTC.

The chain carries TRBV5-4 and TRBJ1-2, with TRBD1 matching over 7 bases. Trimming cost V 0 bases and J 4 bases; bases outside gene matches: 6. From germline, CDR1 is SGHNT and CDR2 YYREEE (reference sequence). The CDR3 runs 15 residues. The CDR3 loop is CASSLGDSPSYGYTF. The CDR3 DNA reads as TGTGCCAGCAGCTTGGGGGACAGCCCTAGCTATGGCTACACCTTC.

The chain has TRBV20-1 and TRBJ2-3; D is unclear. CDR1 is DFQATT, CDR2 SNEGSKA, per germline (reference sequence). Trimming took 6 bases from V and 2 from J, leaving 15 bases between them. This CDR3 contains 14 residues. CDR3 bases: TGCAGTGCCTCGGCGAGTTCCGACACAGATACGCAGTATTTT. Its protein product is CSASASSDTDTQYF.

The chain has TRBV3-1 and TRBJ1-1, with TRBD1 matching 7 bases. Germline CDR1 LGHDT, CDR2 YNNKEL (reference sequence). The CDR3 consists of 16 residues. The V gene end was trimmed by 2 bases and the J gene end by 1 base; junction bases not matched to a gene: 7. This chain's CDR3 is CASSQLPGTANTEAFF. CDR3 nucleotide sequence: TGTGCCAGCAGCCAACTACCCGGGACAGCGAACACTGAAGCTTTCTTT.

The rearrangement uses TRBV4-1 and TRBJ2-1; TRBD2 aligns across 10 bases. V shed 4 bases and J 4 bases; nucleotides not matched to a gene: 4. The CDR3 covers 15 residues. Germline V lookup: CDR1 MGHRA, CDR2 YSYEKL. Here the CDR3 DNA reads TGCGCCAGCAGCCTTGGACTAGCGGAATACAATGAGCAGTTCTTC. As protein: CASSLGLAEYNEQFF.

The DNA for the CDR3 is TGTGCCAGCAGCGTAGATGGGGCCGGGCAGGCCCAGCATTTT. Translation: CASSVDGAGQAQHF. The V call is TRBV9, the J call TRBJ1-5, with D possibly being TRBD1 (5 bases). The CDR3 has 14 amino acids. Germline V gene lookup returns CDR1 SGDLS and CDR2 YYNGEE. The V gene lost 0 bases and the J gene lost 11 bases, with 15 bases spanning the gap. The whole variable domain, remainder taken from reference TRBV9 and TRBJ1-5, is DSGVTQTPKHLITATGQRVTLRCSPRSGDLSVYWYQQSLDQGLQFLIQYYNGEERAKGNILERFSAQQFPDLHSELNLSSLELGDSALYFCASSVDGAGQAQHFGDGTRLSIL.

This CDR3 reads CASSPMDGYEQYF. The CDR3 bases are TGTGCCAGCAGCCCGATGGACGGCTACGAGCAGTACTTC. The V call is TRBV11-2, the J call TRBJ2-7, with unresolved D. CDR1 and CDR2 from the germline V gene are SGHAT and FQNNGV. With 5 bases removed from V and 3 bases from J, the gap between germline ends came to 11 bases. The CDR3 is 13 amino acids.

The chain couples TRBV27 to TRBJ2-5; D not certain. Germline V gives CDR1 MNHEY, CDR2 SMNVEV (reference sequence). Trimming stripped 3 bases from V and 1 base from J, with 6 bases between. There are 13 residues in the CDR3. The CDR3 DNA reads TGTGCCAGCAGTTTGGTTTTCCAAGAGACCCAGTACTTC. Encoded protein: CASSLVFQETQYF.

A few counts support this clonotype. The chain couples TRBV12-3 or TRBV12-4 to TRBJ2-5, with D possibly TRBD2 on 6 matching bases. Between the trimmed V and J ends, which lost 1 base and 2 bases, there was a span of 8 bases. The CDR3 covers 14 residues. CDR3: CASSLEAGQETQYF. CDR3 DNA sequence: TGTGCCAGCAGTTTAGAGGCGGGACAAGAGACCCAGTACTTC.